The sequence of this TCR beta chain was determined in a study of blood T cell repertoires in COVID-19. Study summary: The origin of the acute and convalescent COVID-19 samples was the United States, Italy and Spain. The analysed material was cDNA or gDNA that came from T cells, B-cell-depleted T cells, or PBMCs.

Germline V CDR1 and CDR2: SGHTA, FQGNSA. Unmatched junction bases numbered 12, after V lost 4 bases and J lost 4 bases. This CDR3 spans 18 amino acids. In the source study's methods: Estimation of nucleated cell counts was performed using reference gene primer amplification. The method was immunoSEQ multiplex PCR; TCRdb's version includes in-frame clones alone and lacks a portion of them. V, J and clone size are those of that table, while D and trimming were read from the DNA. The sample contains under 150,000 clones, about 88% of which appear only once. The TCR originated in a woman aged 45-60 years who had recovered from COVID-19. This sequence joins TRBV7-2 and TRBJ2-2; 10 nucleotides align to TRBD2. The sample comprised PBMCs or T cells enriched from blood (not recorded which). The CDR3 protein is CASSWRLAGARGTGELFF. The CDR3 DNA reads TGTGCCAGCAGCTGGAGGCTAGCGGGGGCCCGAGGCACCGGGGAGCTGTTTTTT.